This T cell receptor (beta chain) was sequenced during a study of pediatric ulcerative colitis. Findings of the study overall: Rectal repertoires separated controls, mild-moderate and acute severe colitis. Blood-rectal clonal overlap within each person was significantly higher in ulcerative colitis patients than controls. This repertoire reflects total lymphocytes rather than subpopulations like regulatory T cells.

A remark on this clone: The antigen is unknown.

The rectum was sampled with one to two pinch biopsies at colonoscopy. Sequencing was at survey level. TCRdb keeps only in-frame clones here, not all; method: immunoSEQ multiplex PCR. The table lists around 12,000 clones, 77% of them singletons. Looked up from germline, CDR1 is LGHNA and CDR2 is YNFKEQ. Germline trimming cut 0 bases from V and 16 bases from J; bases unmatched to any gene: 6. This CDR3 contains 13 residues. This TCR came from a boy under 18 who was a control in a study of pediatric ulcerative colitis. The sequencing input was gut tissue. The rearrangement links TRBV4-2 to TRBJ2-1, with 10 bases lining up with TRBD2. CDR3 amino acids: CASSQDQGTSAFF. The CDR3, as DNA: TGTGCCAGCAGCCAAGATCAGGGGACTAGCGCATTCTTC.